The rows below give T cell receptor beta chains drawn from one sample of a study of blood T cell repertoires in COVID-19. TCRdb keeps only in-frame clones here, not all; method: immunoSEQ multiplex PCR. The sample includes 190,000 or so clones, around 81% seen only once; the top ten take approximately 0.99%. Sequencing was done on a sample of peripheral blood. All receptors derive from a man aged 55 to 70 with COVID-19, enrolled during active disease. Both conserved end residues are part of each CDR3. The D gene is left open where the match is weak. Clone size is stated in some rows and not others, as once, few, many or a class when expanded.

d_call | j_call | clone_size | v_call | cdr3_aa | cdr3_nt
NA | TRBJ2-5 | NA | TRBV7-9 | CASSWGDPLIETQYF | TGTGCCAGCAGCTGGGGAGACCCCCTCATAGAGACCCAGTACTTC
TRBD1 | TRBJ1-2 | NA | TRBV3-1/TRBV3-2 | CASSQAYSTGGVRYNYGYTF | TGTGCCAGCAGCCAAGCCTACTCGACAGGGGGCGTCCGATATAACTATGGCTACACCTTC
TRBD2 | TRBJ2-7 | NA | TRBV11-3 | CASSLDLGLAGGNYEQYF | TGTGCCAGCAGCTTAGACTTAGGGCTAGCGGGAGGAAACTACGAGCAGTACTTC
TRBD1 | TRBJ2-7 | NA | TRBV6-2/TRBV6-3 | CASSYTRDRGSEQYF | TGTGCCAGCAGTTACACGCGGGACAGGGGAAGCGAGCAGTACTTC
TRBD1 | TRBJ2-1 | NA | TRBV9 | CASSVGRGTVYNEQFF | TGTGCCAGCAGCGTAGGGCGAGGGACAGTCTACAATGAGCAGTTCTTC
NA | TRBJ2-7 | NA | TRBV2 | CASSDTIQVGEQYF | TGTGCCAGCAGTGACACCATACAGGTGGGGGAGCAGTACTTC
NA | TRBJ1-1 | NA | TRBV2 | CASSYWTDMNTEAFF | TGTGCCAGCAGTTATTGGACGGACATGAACACTGAAGCTTTCTTT
NA | TRBJ1-2 | NA | TRBV6-1 | CASSERTAINLYGYTF | TGTGCCAGCAGTGAGCGGACAGCCATAAACCTCTATGGCTACACCTTC
TRBD2 | TRBJ2-1 | NA | TRBV20-1 | CSASRAGGPHEQFF | TGCAGTGCTAGTAGGGCGGGAGGGCCCCATGAGCAGTTCTTC
TRBD1 | TRBJ1-5 | NA | TRBV9 | CASSSDRLSPQHF | TGTGCCAGCAGCTCGGACAGGTTGTCACCCCAGCATTTT
TRBD1 | TRBJ1-2 | few | TRBV7-2 | CASSPQGRGYGYTF | TGTGCCAGCAGCCCACAGGGGCGAGGCTATGGCTACACCTTC
NA | TRBJ1-5 | NA | TRBV15 | CATSRHGDGNQPQHF | TGTGCCACCAGCAGGCACGGAGATGGCAATCAGCCCCAGCATTTT
NA | TRBJ1-3 | NA | TRBV5-6 | CASSLPLDSLSGNTIYF | TGTGCCAGCAGCTTACCTCTGGACAGCCTCTCTGGAAACACCATATATTTT
NA | TRBJ1-5 | NA | TRBV5-1 | CASSIEGAFNQPQHF | TGCGCCAGCAGTATTGAAGGGGCCTTCAATCAGCCCCAGCATTTT
NA | TRBJ1-5 | once | TRBV27 | CASSFTGRQPQHF | TGTGCCAGCAGTTTTACAGGGCGTCAGCCCCAGCATTTT
TRBD1 | TRBJ2-3 | once | TRBV9 | CASSGGQGAGDTQYF | TGTGCCAGCAGCGGGGGACAGGGGGCAGGAGATACGCAGTATTTT
NA | TRBJ1-5 | NA | TRBV6-5 | CASSYSGRGGNQPQHF | TGTGCCAGCAGTTACAGCGGCAGGGGTGGTAATCAGCCCCAGCATTTT
NA | TRBJ1-1 | NA | TRBV3-1/TRBV3-2 | CASSPLGGNTEAFF | TGTGCCAGCAGCCCCCTGGGAGGGAACACTGAAGCTTTCTTT
NA | TRBJ1-1 | NA | TRBV9 | CASSVEGAGTEAFF | TGTGCCAGCAGCGTAGAAGGGGCCGGCACTGAAGCTTTCTTT
NA | TRBJ1-5 | few | TRBV30 | CAWSGLGGNQPQHF | TGTGCCTGGAGTGGTTTAGGGGGCAATCAGCCCCAGCATTTT
NA | TRBJ1-6 | NA | TRBV9 | CASSGDRLNSPLHF | TGTGCCAGCAGCGGCGACAGACTGAATTCACCCCTCCACTTT
NA | TRBJ1-2 | NA | TRBV7-2 | CASRTRTGNYGYTF | TGTGCCAGCAGGACCCGGACGGGGAACTATGGCTACACCTTC
TRBD1 | TRBJ1-1 | NA | TRBV4-3 | CASSQDGQGRGAFF | TGCGCCAGCAGCCAGGACGGACAGGGCAGAGGAGCTTTCTTT
NA | TRBJ2-1 | once | TRBV11-2 | CASSLGERATFF | TGTGCCAGCAGCTTAGGAGAGCGGGCTACGTTCTTC
TRBD1 | TRBJ1-5 | few | TRBV18 | CASSGQGGNQPQHF | TGTGCCAGCTCGGGACAGGGAGGCAATCAGCCCCAGCATTTT
TRBD1 | TRBJ2-7 | NA | TRBV2 | CASRDRAYEQYF | TGTGCCAGCAGGGACAGGGCCTACGAGCAGTACTTC
NA | TRBJ2-3 | once | TRBV27 | CASSLYGGRSSTDTQYF | TGTGCCAGCAGTTTATACGGCGGGCGGTCTAGCACAGATACGCAGTATTTT
NA | TRBJ2-7 | NA | TRBV4-1 | CASSQEGGARPYEQYF | TGCGCCAGCAGCCAAGAAGGGGGGGCCAGACCCTACGAGCAGTACTTC
TRBD1 | TRBJ2-3 | NA | TRBV5-1 | CASSNTGGGDTQYF | TGCGCCAGCAGCAACACAGGGGGCGGGGATACGCAGTATTTT
TRBD1 | TRBJ1-1 | NA | TRBV29-1 | CSVLGQGGTEAFF | TGCAGCGTCTTAGGACAGGGCGGGACTGAAGCTTTCTTT
TRBD2 | TRBJ2-3 | NA | TRBV28 | CASSSSGGQSTDTQYF | TGTGCCAGCAGTTCCTCGGGGGGGCAAAGCACAGATACGCAGTATTTT
TRBD1 | TRBJ1-6 | few | TRBV19 | CASSSGQINSPLHF | TGTGCCAGTAGTTCGGGACAGATAAATTCACCCCTCCACTTT
TRBD2 | TRBJ2-7 | NA | TRBV5-4 | CASSSSGQRWTSGSHEQYF | TGTGCCAGCAGCTCCTCTGGACAGCGGTGGACTAGCGGGAGTCACGAGCAGTACTTC